This T cell receptor beta chain was sequenced in a study of cytomegalovirus exposure and HLA in healthy donors. Clones were sequenced by immunoSEQ multiplex PCR, and TCRdb holds only the in-frame ones, with some missing. The sample has about 120,000 clones, 90% to 97% seen once. Points on this clone: What it binds is not known.

Study-level findings and limits: A few chains linked to CMV were shown in vitro to be specific for CMV antigens. Investigators reported fewer than 200 TCR beta chains as tied to cytomegalovirus.

This receptor was taken from a man aged 18 to 29 in good health and CMV-seronegative. What was sequenced was PBMCs.

CDR3 loop: CASSLGPANRGGYEQYF. DNA for the CDR3: TGCGCCAGCAGCTTGGGACCTGCCAACAGGGGTGGTTACGAGCAGTACTTC. The V and J genes are TRBV5-1 and TRBJ2-7; 7 bases line up with TRBD1. This CDR3 contains 17 residues. CDR1 is SGHRS, CDR2 YFSETQ, per germline. The trim removed 0 bases at V and 4 bases at J, leaving 13 bases unmatched. Complete variable domain (other parts from reference TRBV5-1 and TRBJ2-7): KAGVTQTPRYLIKTRGQQVTLSCSPISGHRSVSWYQQTPGQGLQFLFEYFSETQRNKGNFPGRFSGRQFSNSRSEMNVSTLELGDSALYLCASSLGPANRGGYEQYFGPGTRLTVT.